These 8 T cell receptor beta chains share one sample of origin, sequenced in a study of cytomegalovirus exposure and HLA in healthy donors. The PCR made use of 60 Vbeta and 13 Jbeta primers. Repertoires were generated with immunoSEQ multiplex PCR, while TCRdb's copy carries only in-frame clones and drops some. The sample has 110,000 or so clones; 13% to 15% are singletons. The sequencing input was PBMCs. The source of these receptors is a female donor in good health and CMV-seronegative.

The sample holds a few counts of this clone. The rearrangement joins TRBV27 to TRBJ1-5; perhaps TRBD1 as D (5 bases). The CDR3 spans 15 residues. The germline V and J ends were trimmed by 2 bases and 2 bases, with 10 bases remaining between them. In germline, CDR1 is MNHEY, CDR2 SMNVEV (reference sequence). The CDR3 here is CASSLVQGGNQPQHF. The CDR3 region has the DNA TGTGCCAGCAGTTTAGTCCAGGGCGGCAATCAGCCCCAGCATTTT.

The gene calls are TRBV28 and TRBJ1-3; 7 nucleotides line up with TRBD1. V lost 6 bases to trimming and J lost 7 bases; unmatched junction nucleotides: 3. Germline loops: CDR1 MDHEN, CDR2 SYDVKM. The CDR3 length is 12 residues. This CDR3 reads CASRETGNTIYF. As DNA, the CDR3 is TGTGCCAGCAGGGAGACAGGGAACACCATATATTTT.

This clone was picked up a small number of times. CDR3 sequence: CACTGGAYLVSGNTIYF. CDR3 bases: TGTGCCTGTACGGGCGGGGCCTACCTCGTCTCTGGAAACACCATATATTTT. The chain combines TRBV30 with TRBJ1-3; TRBD1 is a possible D gene (5 bases). Deletions cut 6 bases from V and 0 bases from J, with 21 bases between. Germline CDR1 reads GTSNPN; CDR2 reads SVGIG (reference sequence). The CDR3 length is 17 residues.

This clone was counted between two and nine times. The J gene is TRBJ2-5, the V gene TRBV7-2, with 8 bases fitting TRBD2. Germline CDR1 is SGHTA and CDR2 is FQGNSA. The V and J ends lost 1 base and 5 bases, in that order; junction bases with no gene match: 12. There are 17 residues in the CDR3. The CDR3 protein is CASSLVLASGLGETQYF. The CDR3 region has the DNA TGTGCCAGCAGCTTAGTATTGGCTAGCGGGCTGGGGGAGACCCAGTACTTC.

The chain is built from TRBV6-1 and TRBJ1-6; D is perhaps TRBD1 (5 bases). The length of the CDR3 is 15 residues. V lost 10 bases and J 9 bases, leaving 22 bases between the germline ends. Germline V gene lookup returns CDR1 MNHNS and CDR2 SASEGT. The CDR3 DNA reads TGTGCCATACAAGACCGGGCCCGGGGGGTTTCACCCCTCCACTTT. Translation gives CAIQDRARGVSPLHF.

V and J are TRBV11-2 and TRBJ1-2, with 7 bases matching TRBD1. Germline V gene sequence: CDR1 SGHAT, CDR2 FQNNGV. V trimming: 6 bases; J trimming: 5 bases; junction bases outside the gene matches: 9. This CDR3 is built from 14 residues. In DNA form, the CDR3 reads TGTGCCAGCAGGCCCGAAGAGGGGGCATATGGCTACACCTTC. It is translated as CASRPEEGAYGYTF.

The rearrangement joins TRBV4-3 to TRBJ2-7, with TRBD2 matching 8 bases. Germline V gene data show CDR1 as LGHNA and CDR2 as YSLEER. The CDR3 extends over 16 amino acids. V was clipped by 1 base and J by 5 bases; unmatched bases: 10. This CDR3 reads CASSQGRDKAGDEQYF. CDR3 in DNA: TGCGCCAGCAGCCAAGGGAGGGACAAAGCGGGGGACGAGCAGTACTTC.

This clone was seen only a few times. The rearrangement links TRBV4-3 to TRBJ2-7; 7 nucleotides match TRBD1. The CDR3 loop spans 14 amino acids. Germline assignment: CDR1 LGHNA and CDR2 YSLEER. Losses at the gene ends were 1 base for V and 1 base for J; bases not matched to a gene: 1. The CDR3 spells CASSQARGSYEQYF. The CDR3, as DNA: TGCGCCAGCAGCCAAGCCAGGGGGTCCTACGAGCAGTACTTC.